Given below is one TCR beta chain in context. Under the authors' procedure: Cell counts per sample came from amplifying reference gene primers. Produced via immunoSEQ multiplex PCR; TCRdb's table is partial and in-frame only. V, J and clone size reflect that table, while D and trimming were determined from the DNA. The sample carries about 100,000 clones, roughly nine tenths recorded once. The data are from a study of blood T cell repertoires in COVID-19. Study information: From the United States, Italy and Spain came samples of acute and convalescent COVID-19. PBMCs, B-cell-depleted T cells, or T cells were the source of the cDNA or gDNA that made up the material.

Trimming cost V 4 bases and J 7 bases; bases outside gene matches: 9. This CDR3 is built from 15 residues. Germline V gene sequence: CDR1 SNHLY, CDR2 FYNNEI. The sequence was obtained from a man aged 45-65 years with active COVID-19. The material sequenced was peripheral blood. The chain has TRBV2 and TRBJ2-5; 10 nucleotides match TRBD2. CDR3 coding DNA: TGTGCCAGCAGTGGCGGGACTAGCGCCACTTGGACCCAGTACTTC. Protein product: CASSGGTSATWTQYF. The full variable domain, its missing parts supplied by reference TRBV2 and TRBJ2-5, is EPEVTQTPSHQVTQMGQEVILRCVPISNHLYFYWYRQILGQKVEFLVSFYNNEISEKSEIFDDQFSVERPDGSNFTLKIRSTKLEDSAMYFCASSGGTSATWTQYFGPGTRLLVL.